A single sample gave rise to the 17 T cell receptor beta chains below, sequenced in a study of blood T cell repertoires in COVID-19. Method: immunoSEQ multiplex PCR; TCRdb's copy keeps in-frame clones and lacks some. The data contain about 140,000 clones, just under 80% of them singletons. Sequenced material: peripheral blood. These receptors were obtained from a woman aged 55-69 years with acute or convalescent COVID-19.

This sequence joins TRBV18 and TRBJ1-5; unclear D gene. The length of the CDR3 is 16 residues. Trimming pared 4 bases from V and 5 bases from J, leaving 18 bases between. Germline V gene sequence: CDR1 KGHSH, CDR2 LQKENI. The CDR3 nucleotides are TGTGCCAGCTCACGACGAGGACTTGACTCGGATCAGCCCCAGCATTTT. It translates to CASSRRGLDSDQPQHF.

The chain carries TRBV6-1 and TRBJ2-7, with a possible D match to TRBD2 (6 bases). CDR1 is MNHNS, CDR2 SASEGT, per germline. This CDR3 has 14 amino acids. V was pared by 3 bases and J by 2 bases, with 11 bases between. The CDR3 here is CASSEGRGAYEQYF. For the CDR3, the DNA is TGTGCCAGCAGTGAGGGGCGGGGAGCCTACGAGCAGTACTTC.

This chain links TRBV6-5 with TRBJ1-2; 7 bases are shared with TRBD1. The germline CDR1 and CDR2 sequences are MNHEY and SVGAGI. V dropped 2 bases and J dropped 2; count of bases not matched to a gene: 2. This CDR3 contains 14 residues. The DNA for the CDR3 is TGTGCCAGCAGTTACGGGGACAGCAACTATGGCTACACCTTC. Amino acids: CASSYGDSNYGYTF.

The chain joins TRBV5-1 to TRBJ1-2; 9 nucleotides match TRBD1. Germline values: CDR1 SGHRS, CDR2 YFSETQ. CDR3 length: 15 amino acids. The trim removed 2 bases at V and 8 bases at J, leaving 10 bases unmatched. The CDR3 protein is CASSLPGQGIGGYTF. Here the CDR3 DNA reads TGCGCCAGCAGCTTACCGGGACAGGGTATAGGGGGCTACACCTTC.

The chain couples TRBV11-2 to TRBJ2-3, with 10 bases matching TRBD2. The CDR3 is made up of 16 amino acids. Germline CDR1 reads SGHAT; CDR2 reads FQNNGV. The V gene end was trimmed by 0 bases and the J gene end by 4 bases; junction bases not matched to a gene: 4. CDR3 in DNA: TGTGCCAGCAGCTTAGAGGGCCTAGCGGGAGCAGATACGCAGTATTTT. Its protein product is CASSLEGLAGADTQYF.

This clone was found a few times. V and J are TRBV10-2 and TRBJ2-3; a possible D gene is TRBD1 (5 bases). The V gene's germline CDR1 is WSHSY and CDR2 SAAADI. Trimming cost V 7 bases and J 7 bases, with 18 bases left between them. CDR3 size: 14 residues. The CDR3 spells CASTSPGLRNTQYF. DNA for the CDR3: TGCGCCAGCACGAGTCCAGGGTTAAGGAATACGCAGTATTTT.

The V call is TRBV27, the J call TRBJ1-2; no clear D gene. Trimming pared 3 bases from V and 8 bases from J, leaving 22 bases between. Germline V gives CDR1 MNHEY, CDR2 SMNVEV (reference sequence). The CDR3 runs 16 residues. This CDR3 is CASSFTLAAGLGGYTF. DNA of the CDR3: TGTGCCAGCAGTTTCACCCTTGCTGCGGGTTTGGGGGGCTACACCTTC.

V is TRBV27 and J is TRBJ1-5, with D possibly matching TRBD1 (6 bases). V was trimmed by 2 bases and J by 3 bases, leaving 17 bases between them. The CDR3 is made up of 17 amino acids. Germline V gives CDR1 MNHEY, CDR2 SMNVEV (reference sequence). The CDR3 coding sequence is TGTGCCAGCAGTTTACGTCGACCGACAGGCCCCAATCAGCCCCAGCATTTT. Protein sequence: CASSLRRPTGPNQPQHF.

CDR3 loop: CASSQEGNLARGYTF. CDR3 DNA sequence: TGCGCCAGCAGCCAAGAGGGCAACCTGGCCCGTGGCTACACCTTC. V is TRBV4-1 and J is TRBJ1-2; D is unresolved. With 0 bases removed from V and 7 bases from J, the gap between germline ends came to 15 bases. The length of the CDR3 is 15 residues. CDR1 and CDR2 from the germline V gene are MGHRA and YSYEKL.

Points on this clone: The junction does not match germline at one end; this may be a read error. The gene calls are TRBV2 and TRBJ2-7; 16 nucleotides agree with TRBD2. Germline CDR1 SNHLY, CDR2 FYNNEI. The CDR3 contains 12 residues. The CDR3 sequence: CASRAGTSGRAF. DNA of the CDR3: TGTGCCAGCAGGGCCGGGACTAGCGGGAGGGCCTTC.

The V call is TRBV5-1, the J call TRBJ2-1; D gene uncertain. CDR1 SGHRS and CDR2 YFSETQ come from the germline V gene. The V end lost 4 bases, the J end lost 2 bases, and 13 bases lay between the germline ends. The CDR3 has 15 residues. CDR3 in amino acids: CASSPLTFTYNEQFF. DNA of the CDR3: TGCGCCAGCAGCCCCCTGACATTTACCTACAATGAGCAGTTCTTC.

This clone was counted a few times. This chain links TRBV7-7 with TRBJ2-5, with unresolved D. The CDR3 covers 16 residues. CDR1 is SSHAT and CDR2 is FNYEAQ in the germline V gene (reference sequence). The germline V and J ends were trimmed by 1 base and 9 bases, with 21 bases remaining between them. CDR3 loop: CASSLGVSGGPEAQYF. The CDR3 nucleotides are TGTGCCAGCAGCTTAGGAGTATCCGGCGGTCCCGAAGCCCAGTACTTC.

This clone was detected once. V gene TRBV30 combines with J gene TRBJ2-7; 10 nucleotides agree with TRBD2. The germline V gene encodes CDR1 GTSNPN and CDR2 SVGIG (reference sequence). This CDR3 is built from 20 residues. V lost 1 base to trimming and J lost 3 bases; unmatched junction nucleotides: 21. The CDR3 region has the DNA TGTGCCTGGAGTGGACAGGGGCCGGCGAAAGCGGGAGGGCCGGTCTACGAGCAGTACTTC. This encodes CAWSGQGPAKAGGPVYEQYF.

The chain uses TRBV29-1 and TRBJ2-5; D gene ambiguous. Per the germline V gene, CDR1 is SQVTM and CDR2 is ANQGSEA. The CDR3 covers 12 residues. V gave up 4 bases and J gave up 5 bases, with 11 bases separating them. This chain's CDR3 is CSVGAGFETQYF. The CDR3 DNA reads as TGCAGCGTTGGGGCTGGGTTTGAGACCCAGTACTTC.

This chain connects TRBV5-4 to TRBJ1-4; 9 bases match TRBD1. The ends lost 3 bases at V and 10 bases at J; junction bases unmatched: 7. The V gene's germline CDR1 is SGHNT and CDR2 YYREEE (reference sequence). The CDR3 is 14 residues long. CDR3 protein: CASSSPGQGGKLFF. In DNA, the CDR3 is TGTGCCAGCAGCTCTCCGGGACAGGGTGGAAAACTGTTTTTT.

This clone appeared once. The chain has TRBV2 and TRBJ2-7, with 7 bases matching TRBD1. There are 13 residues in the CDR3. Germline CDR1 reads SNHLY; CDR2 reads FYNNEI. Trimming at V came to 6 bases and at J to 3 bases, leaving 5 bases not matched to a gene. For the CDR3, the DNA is TGTGCCAGCAGGGCGACAGGGCTCTACGAGCAGTACTTC. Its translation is CASRATGLYEQYF.

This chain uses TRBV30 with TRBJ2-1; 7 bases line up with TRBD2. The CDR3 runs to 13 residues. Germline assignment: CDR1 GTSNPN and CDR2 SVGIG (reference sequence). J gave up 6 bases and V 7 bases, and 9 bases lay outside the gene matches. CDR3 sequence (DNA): TGTGCCTCCAGCGGGATTCGGGGCAATGAGCAGTTCTTC. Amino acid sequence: CASSGIRGNEQFF.